This TCR beta chain was sequenced during a study of neoadjuvant nivolumab and ipilimumab in lung cancer. Assay used: immunoSEQ multiplex PCR; TCRdb lists only in-frame clones, some missing. The sample includes 25,000 to 30,000 clones, roughly 80% of them seen just once. V shed 5 bases and J 4 bases; nucleotides not matched to a gene: 7. This CDR3 is 14 amino acids long. CDR1 and CDR2 (germline): MNHEY, SVGAGI. The clonotype originates from an adult with non-small cell lung cancer. Sample: tumor tissue, taken after neoadjuvant nivolumab, alone or with ipilimumab, at or shortly before surgery. This sequence joins TRBV6-5 and TRBJ1-2; 7 positions match TRBD1. The CDR3 here is CASSNDRVGYGYTF. Here the CDR3 DNA reads TGTGCCAGCAGTAACGACAGGGTCGGCTATGGCTACACCTTC.